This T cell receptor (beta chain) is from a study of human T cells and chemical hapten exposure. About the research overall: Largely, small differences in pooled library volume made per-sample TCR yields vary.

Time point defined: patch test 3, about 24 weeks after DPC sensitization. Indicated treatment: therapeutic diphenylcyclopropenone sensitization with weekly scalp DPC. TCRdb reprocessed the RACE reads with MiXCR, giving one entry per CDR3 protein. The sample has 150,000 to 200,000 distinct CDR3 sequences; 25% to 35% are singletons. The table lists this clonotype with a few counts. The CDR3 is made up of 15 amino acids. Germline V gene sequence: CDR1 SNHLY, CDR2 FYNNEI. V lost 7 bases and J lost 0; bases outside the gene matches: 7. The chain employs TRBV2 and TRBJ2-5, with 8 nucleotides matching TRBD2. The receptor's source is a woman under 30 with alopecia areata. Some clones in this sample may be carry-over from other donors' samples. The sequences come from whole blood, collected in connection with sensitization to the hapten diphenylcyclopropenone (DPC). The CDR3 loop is CASNGRGLYQETQYF. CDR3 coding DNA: TGTGCCAGCAACGGGAGGGGCTTGTACCAAGAGACCCAGTACTTC.